The 32 T cell receptor beta chains in this list originate from one sample, sequenced in a study of blood T cells in healthy people across ages. Primed by a sample-barcoded 5' primer and a J-beta primer mix, a second PCR proceeded for roughly 6 to 12 cycles. TCRdb redid the calling of the 5' RACE reads with MiXCR, one entry per CDR3 protein. The sample includes roughly 800,000 distinct CDR3 sequences, around a quarter of them seen just once. These data were also reused for a study on T cells of mothers and their children.

The specimen sequenced was blood. Every receptor here comes from a boy younger than 18 in good health.

This clonotype has just a few counts. The rearrangement links TRBV20-1 to TRBJ2-7; D remains unclear. Per the germline V gene, CDR1 is DFQATT and CDR2 is SNEGSKA (reference sequence). V was clipped by 3 bases and J by 6 bases, with 15 bases between them. This CDR3 region has 13 residues. The DNA for the CDR3 is TGCAGTGCTAGTGGCCATCTCTACGGCGAGCAGTACTTC. Protein sequence: CSASGHLYGEQYF.

This rearrangement joins TRBV7-2 to TRBJ1-2; unclear D gene. This CDR3 is built from 14 residues. Deletions cut 0 bases from V and 9 bases from J, with 14 bases between. Germline assignment: CDR1 SGHTA and CDR2 FQGNSA. In DNA, the CDR3 is TGTGCCAGCAGCTTAGCGCTGGCAGATCCTAGCTACACCTTC. Translating it yields CASSLALADPSYTF.

This clonotype has more than one count but fewer than ten. Written as DNA, the CDR3 is TGTGCCAGCAGTTTAGTGGGCGGGGATGAGCAGTTCTTC. Residues: CASSLVGGDEQFF. This chain connects TRBV12-3 or TRBV12-4 to TRBJ2-5; TRBD2 is a possible D gene (6 bases). The J call is doubtful: the DNA matches TRBJ2-1 better. The CDR3 consists of 13 residues.

This clonotype was detected only a few times. The chain employs TRBV29-1 and TRBJ2-3; D might be TRBD1 (6 bases). This CDR3 spans 11 amino acids. CDR1 is SQVTM and CDR2 is ANQGSEA in the germline V gene. V was pared by 6 bases and J by 6 bases, with 10 bases between. CDR3 in amino acids: CSVTTGDTQYF. DNA of the CDR3: TGCAGCGTGACCACAGGGGATACGCAGTATTTT.

The chain combines TRBV7-2 with TRBJ1-1; TRBD1 matches at 7 bases. The ends lost 3 bases at V and 0 bases at J; junction bases unmatched: 10. The CDR3 runs to 17 residues. Germline lookup yields CDR1 SGHTA and CDR2 FQGNSA. Written as DNA, the CDR3 is TGTGCCAGCAGCTTGCCGAAGGAGGGACAGATGAACACTGAAGCTTTCTTT. Its translation is CASSLPKEGQMNTEAFF. The whole variable domain, remainder taken from reference TRBV7-2 and TRBJ1-1, is GAGVSQSPSNKVTEKGKDVELRCDPISGHTALYWYRQSLGQGLEFLIYFQGNSAPDKSGLPSDRFSAERTGGSVSTLTIQRTQQEDSAVYLCASSLPKEGQMNTEAFFGQGTRLTVV.

The chain recombines TRBV4-1 with TRBJ1-6; D possibly corresponds to TRBD1 (5 bases). The ends were cut back, 3 bases at V and 8 bases at J, with 20 bases in the middle. Germline V lookup: CDR1 MGHRA, CDR2 YSYEKL. This CDR3 is 17 amino acids long. CDR3: CASSHATLMGRHSPLHF. The CDR3 bases are TGCGCCAGCAGCCACGCCACCCTGATGGGACGGCATTCACCCCTCCACTTT.

This clonotype came up many times. V gene TRBV9 combines with J gene TRBJ1-4, with D possibly TRBD1 on 5 matching bases. Deletions cut 5 bases from V and 0 bases from J, with 8 bases between. The CDR3 extends over 14 amino acids. Germline-derived CDR1 and CDR2 are SGDLS and YYNGEE. CDR3 amino acids: CASSRGSTNEKLFF. In DNA, the CDR3 is TGTGCCAGCAGTCGGGGGTCAACTAATGAAAAACTGTTTTTT.

Here the CDR3 reads CASSQTGFVEKLFF. The DNA of the CDR3 is TGCGCCAGCAGCCAGACAGGGTTTGTTGAAAAACTGTTTTTT. The chain links TRBV4-1 to TRBJ1-4; 7 nucleotides line up with TRBD1. Germline V gene data show CDR1 as MGHRA and CDR2 as YSYEKL. Unmatched junction bases numbered 5, after V lost 3 bases and J lost 7 bases. CDR3 length: 14 amino acids.

This clonotype turned up a few times. This chain links TRBV7-3 with TRBJ2-4; TRBD1 aligns across 11 bases. Per germline, CDR1 SGHTA and CDR2 FQGTGA. CDR3 length: 15 amino acids. Trimming took 5 bases from V and 5 from J; bases not matched to a gene: 5. As DNA, the CDR3 is TGTGCCAGCAGCGACGGGACAGGGGGTCAAAACATTCAGTACTTC. Protein: CASSDGTGGQNIQYF.

This clonotype was detected a few times. An end of the junction does not agree with germline; a read error may underlie this. This rearrangement joins TRBV18 to TRBJ2-5; D is possibly TRBD2 (6 bases). This CDR3 contains 13 residues. CDR1 and CDR2 (germline): KGHSH, LQKENI. DNA for the CDR3: TGTGCCAGCTCACCGGGACTGGGAGAGGCCCAGTACTTC. It codes for CASSPGLGEAQYF.

Regarding this clonotype: A junction boundary mismatches the germline segment, possibly from a read error. The chain combines TRBV7-3 with TRBJ1-1, with D uncertain. This CDR3 is 14 amino acids long. The germline V gene has CDR1 SGHTA and CDR2 FQGTGA. The CDR3 here is CASSLTRFGSEAFF. CDR3 DNA sequence: TGTGCCAGCAGCCTAACGAGGTTTGGCTCTGAAGCTTTCTTT.

The chain recombines TRBV20-1 with TRBJ1-5, with 8 nucleotides matching TRBD1. V trimming: 3 bases; J trimming: 5 bases; junction bases outside the gene matches: 6. The CDR3 length is 14 residues. Per the germline V gene, CDR1 is DFQATT and CDR2 is SNEGSKA (reference sequence). The CDR3 protein is CSARGGQEYQPQHF. The CDR3 nucleotides are TGCAGTGCTAGGGGGGGACAGGAGTATCAGCCCCAGCATTTT.

The chain has TRBV12-3 or TRBV12-4 and TRBJ2-3; 10 bases are shared with TRBD1. This CDR3 contains 17 residues. Unmatched junction bases numbered 11, after V lost 6 bases and J lost 2 bases. CDR3 protein: CASSRLGTGAFTDTQYF. CDR3 nucleotides: TGTGCCAGCAGCCGACTAGGGACAGGGGCTTTCACAGATACGCAGTATTTT.

There are many counts of this clonotype. In DNA form, the CDR3 reads TGTGCCAGCAGTTTAGGGGGGACAGCAAAAAACATTCAGTACTTC. Translation gives CASSLGGTAKNIQYF. The gene calls are TRBV12-3 or TRBV12-4 and TRBJ2-4, with 7 bases matching TRBD1. V trimming: 1 base; J trimming: 4 bases; junction bases outside the gene matches: 4. The CDR3 totals 15 residues.

The chain links TRBV7-2 to TRBJ1-2; a possible D gene is TRBD1 (6 bases). V was trimmed by 1 base and J by 6 bases, leaving 12 bases between them. Germline V CDR1 and CDR2: SGHTA, FQGNSA. CDR3 size: 14 residues. This chain's CDR3 is CASSLVGRGDGYTF. The CDR3 DNA sequence: TGTGCCAGCAGCTTAGTCGGCAGGGGTGATGGCTACACCTTC.

With regard to this clonotype: As the CDR3 is not closed by the conserved phenylalanine or tryptophan, this likely results from a read error. The chain uses TRBV28 and TRBJ1-2, with a tentative D call TRBD1 (6 bases). The CDR3 has 13 amino acids. V shed 6 bases and J shed 4 bases, with 12 bases lying between them. Germline assignment: CDR1 MDHEN and CDR2 SYDVKM. The CDR3 protein is CASRGGGSYGYTL. DNA for the CDR3: TGTGCCAGCAGAGGGGGGGGCAGCTATGGCTACACCCTC.

The chain employs TRBV3-1 and TRBJ2-7; 14 bases map to TRBD2. From germline, CDR1 is LGHDT and CDR2 YNNKEL (reference sequence). V was clipped by 3 bases and J by 7 bases; unmatched bases: 5. The CDR3 contains 15 residues. The CDR3 region is CASSQGTSGSEEQYF. CDR3 coding DNA: TGTGCCAGCAGCCAGGGGACTAGCGGGAGTGAAGAGCAGTACTTC.

This clonotype was counted between two and nine times. The chain uses TRBV4-1 and TRBJ2-1; D perhaps matches TRBD2 (6 bases). CDR3 size: 16 residues. The V gene's germline CDR1 is MGHRA and CDR2 YSYEKL. Deletions cut 0 bases from V and 3 bases from J, with 12 bases between. CDR3 in DNA: TGCGCCAGCAGCCAAGATGAGACTAGGCACTACAATGAGCAGTTCTTC. As protein: CASSQDETRHYNEQFF.

The CDR3 is CATSRDMDGTEKLFF. The CDR3 region has the DNA TGTGCCACCAGCAGAGATATGGACGGAACAGAAAAACTGTTTTTT. The chain has TRBV15 and TRBJ1-4; D gene unclear. From germline, CDR1 is LNHNV and CDR2 YYDKDF (reference sequence). The CDR3 is made up of 15 amino acids. Trimming stripped 0 bases from V and 8 bases from J, with 13 bases between.

Only a few counts were recorded for this clonotype. The CDR3 coding sequence is TGTGCCAGCAGTACCGCGGGACAGCAGAACACTGAAGCTTTCTTT. This gives the protein CASSTAGQQNTEAFF. The chain has TRBV7-9 and TRBJ1-1, with TRBD1 matching over 7 bases. Germline V gives CDR1 SEHNR, CDR2 FQNEAQ (reference sequence). The CDR3 loop spans 15 amino acids. Trimming removed 6 bases from V and 1 base from J; junction bases left unmatched: 8.

The table lists this clonotype with a few counts. CDR3 DNA sequence: TGTGCCAGCACCGGAGATGACGGACACACAGATACGCAGCATTTT. Protein sequence: CASTGDDGHTDTQHF. The gene calls are TRBV9 and TRBJ2-3; TRBD1 might be the D (5 bases). The end of the DNA fits TRBJ1-5 better, so the J call may be wrong. CDR1 is SGDLS and CDR2 is YYNGEE in the germline V gene. The CDR3 has 15 residues.

J is TRBJ2-5 and V is TRBV12-3 or TRBV12-4; D may be TRBD1 (5 bases). V was clipped by 2 bases and J by 1 base, with 14 bases between them. This CDR3 is built from 16 residues. The CDR3 bases are TGTGCCAGCAGTTTACAGGGCCCGGTGTCCCAAGAGACCCAGTACTTC. This sequence encodes CASSLQGPVSQETQYF.

This clonotype was recorded a few times. This chain uses TRBV15 with TRBJ1-2, with TRBD1 as a possible D gene (5 bases). V gave up 5 bases and J gave up 3 bases, with 16 bases separating them. Germline V gene data show CDR1 as LNHNV and CDR2 as YYDKDF (reference sequence). The CDR3 totals 15 residues. CDR3 nucleotide sequence: TGTGCCACCAGCCAATTAGGTCAGGGTTACTATGGCTACACCTTC. Translated, it gives CATSQLGQGYYGYTF.

This clonotype showed up just a few times. In nucleotides, the CDR3 is TGTGCCAGCATTCGGGACAGCTCCTACGAGCAGTACTTC. Amino acid sequence: CASIRDSSYEQYF. The V call is TRBV6-2 or TRBV6-3, the J call TRBJ2-7; TRBD1 aligns across 7 bases. V gave up 7 bases and J gave up 0 bases; unmatched junction bases: 3. The CDR3 sequence is 13 residues long. The germline V gene has CDR1 MNHEY and CDR2 SVGEGT.

The chain combines TRBV18 with TRBJ1-6; tentatively, D is TRBD1 (5 bases). The CDR3 spans 14 residues. The germline V and J ends were trimmed by 2 bases and 5 bases, with 7 bases remaining between them. Looked up from germline, CDR1 is KGHSH and CDR2 is LQKENI. CDR3: CASSPGADNSPLHF. CDR3 bases: TGTGCCAGCTCACCAGGGGCCGATAATTCACCCCTCCACTTT.

CDR3: CSVTRDGSYEQYF. The CDR3, as DNA: TGCAGCGTAACCCGGGACGGCTCCTACGAGCAGTACTTC. V gene TRBV29-1 combines with J gene TRBJ2-7, with D perhaps given as TRBD1 or TRBD2 (5 bases each). V lost 6 bases, J lost 0 bases, and 12 bases lay in between. The germline V gene encodes CDR1 SQVTM and CDR2 ANQGSEA. CDR3 length: 13 amino acids.

The gene calls are TRBV7-2 and TRBJ1-1; a weak D match, TRBD1 (5 bases). The V end was cut by 5 bases, the J end by 4 bases, with 14 bases between. Germline lookup yields CDR1 SGHTA and CDR2 FQGNSA. The CDR3 sequence is 14 residues long. CDR3 amino acids: CASSPREDSTEAFF. The CDR3 DNA follows: TGTGCCAGCAGCCCCAGGGAAGATAGCACTGAAGCTTTCTTT.

This clonotype appeared a few times. V and J are TRBV7-9 and TRBJ2-7, with 13 bases identical to TRBD2. Germline V CDR1 and CDR2: SEHNR, FQNEAQ (reference sequence). Trimming at V came to 4 bases and at J to 4 bases, leaving 13 bases not matched to a gene. The CDR3 spans 18 residues. CDR3 sequence: CASSSQLRTSGGLYEQYF. DNA of the CDR3: TGTGCCAGCAGCTCACAGTTACGGACTAGCGGGGGACTATACGAGCAGTACTTC.

V gene TRBV3-1 combines with J gene TRBJ1-1; 8 positions match TRBD1. This CDR3 is 15 amino acids long. The V gene's germline CDR1 is LGHDT and CDR2 YNNKEL (reference sequence). V dropped 8 bases and J dropped 4; count of bases not matched to a gene: 12. CDR3 sequence (DNA): TGTGCCAGCCTAAATTCCCCAGGGGGCGGCACTGAAGCTTTCTTT. This encodes CASLNSPGGGTEAFF.

V usage is TRBV4-3 and J usage is TRBJ2-7; D is unresolved. Germline CDR1 LGHNA, CDR2 YSLEER. The CDR3 totals 14 residues. V lost 0 bases and J 4 bases, leaving 10 bases between the germline ends. The CDR3 sequence: CASSQESHAYEQYF. As DNA, the CDR3 is TGCGCCAGCAGCCAAGAAAGCCACGCATACGAGCAGTACTTC.

V usage is TRBV30 and J usage is TRBJ1-2; unclear D gene. The CDR3 length is 17 residues. V was pared by 0 bases and J by 8 bases, with 25 bases between. From germline, CDR1 is GTSNPN and CDR2 SVGIG (reference sequence). CDR3 protein: CAWSVSGYNSALGGYTF. The CDR3 nucleotides read TGTGCCTGGAGTGTAAGCGGCTACAACTCCGCCCTCGGGGGCTACACCTTC.

This clonotype came up a few times. V and J are TRBV6-6 and TRBJ2-1; D may be TRBD2 (5 bases). The V gene lost 5 bases and the J gene lost 5 bases, with 16 bases spanning the gap. This CDR3 has 15 amino acids. The germline CDR1 and CDR2 sequences are MNHNY and SVGAGI (reference sequence). This CDR3 is CASSPQLGPNNEQFF. Here the CDR3 DNA reads TGTGCCAGCAGTCCCCAACTAGGTCCGAACAATGAGCAGTTCTTC.